Listed here are 26 T cell receptor beta chains from one sample, sequenced in a study of shared clonotypes between healthy human individuals (TCRdb year 2020). To prepare the library, the immunoSEQ multiplex PCR assay was applied. TCRdb obtained this table from immuneACCESS and retained in-frame rearrangements with V and J assigned. These tables miss some clones; where compared with another copy, unresolved V genes account for less than half of the shortfall, and the remainder is unexplained. A total of 2 million to 2.5 million clones appear in this sample, around 92% of them only once. Approximately 0.41% of the sample belongs to the ten largest clones. The specimen sequenced was naive CD4+ T cells from PBMCs. Interpreted using the paper, the cell subset or site label stands for: CD45RA+ positively selected. These receptors were taken from a man aged 18 to 35 in good health. Some clones in this sample may be carry-over from other donors' samples.

The V call is TRBV5-6, the J call TRBJ1-1; D possibly corresponds to TRBD1 (5 bases). V was trimmed by 4 bases and J by 11 bases, leaving 33 bases between them. CDR3 length: 18 residues. Germline loops: CDR1 SGHDT, CDR2 YYEEEE. The CDR3 here is CASSPGLFTGVSPSWAFF. The CDR3 DNA is TGTGCCAGCAGCCCCGGGCTCTTTACGGGGGTAAGTCCAAGCTGGGCTTTCTTT.

The chain recombines TRBV7-3 with TRBJ2-1; 7 nucleotides match TRBD1. V shed 2 bases, J shed 3 bases, and the junction held 4 bases outside the gene matches. The CDR3 spans 15 residues. CDR1 SGHTA and CDR2 FQGTGA come from the germline V gene. The CDR3 loop is CASSLSSGGYNEQFF. CDR3 nucleotides: TGTGCCAGCAGCTTATCTTCAGGGGGCTACAATGAGCAGTTCTTC.

The rearrangement links TRBV7-3 to TRBJ1-1; D call uncertain. Deletions cut 5 bases from V and 5 bases from J, with 15 bases between. CDR3 size: 14 residues. From germline, CDR1 is SGHTA and CDR2 FQGTGA. The CDR3 is CASSPGSSGTEAFF. DNA for the CDR3: TGTGCCAGCAGCCCTGGGAGTTCCGGGACTGAAGCTTTCTTT.

To note about this clone: At the DNA level, this CDR3 is encoded by other sequences in the same sample as well. This chain joins TRBV4-1 and TRBJ1-1; no definite D call. V was trimmed by 1 base and J by 0 bases, leaving 6 bases between them. The CDR3 has 14 amino acids. Germline V gene sequence: CDR1 MGHRA, CDR2 YSYEKL. CDR3 bases: TGCGCCAGCAGCCAAGGCCGGATGAACACTGAAGCTTTCTTT. Its protein is CASSQGRMNTEAFF.

The chain has TRBV14 and TRBJ1-3; 7 bases fit TRBD1. After removal of 1 base from V and 4 bases from J, the junction contained 4 bases not matched to a gene. Germline V lookup: CDR1 SGHDN, CDR2 FVKESK. This CDR3 has 15 amino acids. The CDR3 nucleotides read TGTGCCAGCAGCCAAGGCGGGACAGTGGGAAACACCATATATTTT. Its translation: CASSQGGTVGNTIYF.

On this clone: Other DNA sequences from this sample encode an identical CDR3 as well. The chain couples TRBV5-5 to TRBJ1-5, with TRBD1 identical over 9 bases. The ends lost 5 bases at V and 2 bases at J; junction bases unmatched: 5. Germline V lookup: CDR1 SGHKS, CDR2 YYEKEE (reference sequence). The CDR3 loop spans 15 amino acids. The CDR3 sequence is CASSPGQGGNQPQHF. CDR3 coding DNA: TGTGCCAGCAGTCCGGGACAGGGTGGCAATCAGCCCCAGCATTTT.

V gene TRBV27 combines with J gene TRBJ1-3; TRBD1 might be the D (6 bases). Germline values: CDR1 MNHEY, CDR2 SMNVEV (reference sequence). V lost 5 bases to trimming and J lost 7 bases, with 15 bases between them. The CDR3 extends over 14 amino acids. The CDR3 region has the DNA TGTGCCAGCAGTCCCCGGGGGCAGATGAACACCATATATTTT. Encoded protein: CASSPRGQMNTIYF.

The J gene is TRBJ2-1, the V gene TRBV30, with 11 bases that match TRBD2. Germline V gives CDR1 GTSNPN, CDR2 SVGIG (reference sequence). J lost 6 bases, V lost 3 bases, and 1 base had no gene match. The CDR3 extends over 13 amino acids. The CDR3 spells CAWRLAGGNEQFF. CDR3 coding DNA: TGTGCCTGGAGGCTAGCGGGAGGCAATGAGCAGTTCTTC.

The rearrangement links TRBV7-9 to TRBJ2-1; TRBD2 might be the D (6 bases). Trimming removed 5 bases from V and 10 bases from J, with 21 bases in between. Germline CDR1 is SEHNR and CDR2 is FQNEAQ (reference sequence). The CDR3 contains 15 residues. CDR3 nucleotide sequence: TGTGCCAGCAGCCAAGAGAGCCTATTTGGGGGGGAGCAGTTCTTC. The encoded protein is CASSQESLFGGEQFF.

The chain has TRBV7-9 and TRBJ2-1; no definite D call. The germline V gene has CDR1 SEHNR and CDR2 FQNEAQ (reference sequence). Between the trimmed V and J ends, which lost 2 bases and 6 bases, there was a span of 20 bases. This CDR3 has 17 amino acids. The CDR3 nucleotides read TGTGCCAGCAGCTTATTCCGTAACCCCGGGCTGTCCAATGAGCAGTTCTTC. It codes for CASSLFRNPGLSNEQFF.

The chain carries TRBV2 and TRBJ1-2; 9 positions match TRBD1. Germline V gene data show CDR1 as SNHLY and CDR2 as FYNNEI. The CDR3 is 15 amino acids. V shed 7 bases and J 4 bases; nucleotides not matched to a gene: 10. The CDR3 DNA reads as TGTGCCAGCACCGCCCACAGGGGGCAGGCCTATGGCTACACCTTC. It translates to CASTAHRGQAYGYTF. Complete variable domain (other parts from reference TRBV2 and TRBJ1-2): EPEVTQTPSHQVTQMGQEVILRCVPISNHLYFYWYRQILGQKVEFLVSFYNNEISEKSEIFDDQFSVERPDGSNFTLKIRSTKLEDSAMYFCASTAHRGQAYGYTFGSGTRLTVV.

V is TRBV28 and J is TRBJ2-1; no reliable D call. V was pared by 8 bases and J by 5 bases, with 16 bases between. CDR1 MDHEN and CDR2 SYDVKM come from the germline V gene. The CDR3 is made up of 14 amino acids. The chain's CDR3 is CASSVHSRNNEQFF. CDR3 coding DNA: TGTGCCAGCTCCGTGCATAGCAGAAACAATGAGCAGTTCTTC. The full variable domain, with the rest looked up from reference TRBV28 and TRBJ2-1, is DVKVTQSSRYLVKRTGEKVFLECVQDMDHENMFWYRQDPGLGLRLIYFSYDVKMKEKGDIPEGYSVSREKKERFSLILESASTNQTSMYLCASSVHSRNNEQFFGPGTRLTVL.

The gene calls are TRBV6-5 and TRBJ1-2; D might be TRBD1 (5 bases). Germline CDR1 reads MNHEY; CDR2 reads SVGAGI. The CDR3 has 15 residues. V was trimmed by 0 bases and J by 5 bases, leaving 13 bases between them. This CDR3 is CASSYSIYGAYGYTF. CDR3 nucleotide sequence: TGTGCCAGCAGTTACTCGATCTACGGGGCTTATGGCTACACCTTC.

On this clone itself: The same CDR3 arises from other DNA sequences in this sample as well. This rearrangement joins TRBV5-1 to TRBJ2-5; D ambiguous. V lost 0 bases and J lost 5, with 8 bases in between. CDR1 SGHRS and CDR2 YFSETQ come from the germline V gene. The CDR3 spans 13 residues. The CDR3 spells CASSLGVQETQYF. Here the CDR3 DNA reads TGCGCCAGCAGCTTGGGTGTACAGGAGACCCAGTACTTC.

This chain connects TRBV27 to TRBJ2-1; 11 nucleotides align to TRBD2. This CDR3 region has 18 residues. V lost 3 bases to trimming and J lost 4 bases; unmatched junction nucleotides: 11. Germline lookup yields CDR1 MNHEY and CDR2 SMNVEV (reference sequence). The CDR3 nucleotides are TGTGCCAGCAGTTTCTCCAGGACTAGCGGGCTTGGTTACAATGAGCAGTTCTTC. Translating it yields CASSFSRTSGLGYNEQFF.

The chain joins TRBV7-6 to TRBJ2-5, with TRBD2 identical over 11 bases. Germline CDR1 is SGHVS and CDR2 is FNYEAQ. The CDR3 consists of 17 residues. V gave up 1 base and J gave up 0 bases; unmatched junction bases: 4. The CDR3 region has the DNA TGTGCCAGCAGCTTAGGGCCTAGCGGGAGGTACCAAGAGACCCAGTACTTC. Its protein product is CASSLGPSGRYQETQYF.

The rearrangement joins TRBV28 to TRBJ2-7; TRBD1 aligns across 10 bases. The CDR3 length is 15 residues. V lost 5 bases to trimming and J lost 5 bases; unmatched junction nucleotides: 9. Germline-derived CDR1 and CDR2 are MDHEN and SYDVKM. CDR3 DNA sequence: TGTGCCAGCAGTAGCCCGGGACAGGGGAAAAACGAGCAGTACTTC. It codes for CASSSPGQGKNEQYF.

V is TRBV5-1 and J is TRBJ2-2; tentatively, D is TRBD2 (6 bases). Deletions cut 2 bases from V and 5 bases from J, with 10 bases between. CDR3 length: 14 amino acids. In germline, CDR1 is SGHRS, CDR2 YFSETQ. CDR3 sequence: CASSLTSTTGELFF. The CDR3 DNA follows: TGCGCCAGCAGCTTAACTAGCACTACCGGGGAGCTGTTTTTT.

Here the CDR3 reads CASSLPGGGNIQYF. In nucleotides, the CDR3 is TGTGCCAGCAGTTTACCCGGGGGCGGAAACATTCAGTACTTC. V and J are TRBV28 and TRBJ2-4; D possibly uses TRBD1 or TRBD2 (6 bases each). Germline CDR1 MDHEN, CDR2 SYDVKM. V was shortened by 2 bases and J by 6 bases, with 11 bases between the two germline ends. The CDR3 extends over 14 amino acids.

The chain joins TRBV2 to TRBJ1-5; perhaps TRBD1 as D (6 bases). The CDR3 has 13 amino acids. Germline assignment: CDR1 SNHLY and CDR2 FYNNEI. V was clipped by 10 bases and J by 5 bases, with 15 bases between them. CDR3 amino acids: CATREGQDQPQHF. The CDR3 coding sequence is TGTGCCACCAGGGAGGGACAAGATCAGCCCCAGCATTTT. The whole variable domain, filled in from reference TRBV2 and TRBJ1-5, reads EPEVTQTPSHQVTQMGQEVILRCVPISNHLYFYWYRQILGQKVEFLVSFYNNEISEKSEIFDDQFSVERPDGSNFTLKIRSTKLEDSAMYFCATREGQDQPQHFGDGTRLSIL.

The chain couples TRBV30 to TRBJ2-7; 8 bases fit TRBD1. The CDR3 is 15 residues long. The ends lost 2 bases at V and 3 bases at J; junction bases unmatched: 9. Germline V lookup: CDR1 GTSNPN, CDR2 SVGIG (reference sequence). This chain's CDR3 is CAWSPRQGSVYEQYF. As DNA, the CDR3 is TGTGCCTGGAGTCCCCGACAGGGGAGTGTCTACGAGCAGTACTTC. The variable domain in full, with the rest retrieved from reference TRBV30 and TRBJ2-7, is SQTIHQWPATLVQPVGSPLSLECTVEGTSNPNLYWYRQAAGRGLQLLFYSVGIGQISSEVPQNLSASRPQDRQFILSSKKLLLSDSGFYLCAWSPRQGSVYEQYFGPGTRLTVT.

This clone was recorded once. The chain has TRBV4-1 and TRBJ1-1; D is unresolved. The V gene's germline CDR1 is MGHRA and CDR2 YSYEKL. Trimming took 1 base from V and 1 from J, leaving 7 bases between them. The CDR3 consists of 14 residues. CDR3 protein: CASSQGKGNTEAFF. DNA of the CDR3: TGCGCCAGCAGCCAAGGAAAAGGGAACACTGAAGCTTTCTTT.

This chain joins TRBV27 and TRBJ2-1, with 9 positions matching TRBD2. V trimming: 5 bases; J trimming: 4 bases; junction bases outside the gene matches: 15. This CDR3 contains 18 residues. Germline V lookup: CDR1 MNHEY, CDR2 SMNVEV (reference sequence). In DNA, the CDR3 is TGTGCCAGCAGTCCCCTATACCGGACTAGCGCCATTTACAATGAGCAGTTCTTC. This encodes CASSPLYRTSAIYNEQFF.

V is TRBV7-2 and J is TRBJ2-2, with 8 bases lining up with TRBD1. Germline V gives CDR1 SGHTA, CDR2 FQGNSA. V lost 1 base and J lost 6; bases outside the gene matches: 4. The CDR3 consists of 15 residues. Written as DNA, the CDR3 is TGTGCCAGCAGCTTAGTCGGACAGGGTCCCGGGGAGCTGTTTTTT. This encodes CASSLVGQGPGELFF.

This clone has just one count. The J gene is TRBJ2-2, the V gene TRBV28; D may be TRBD2 (5 bases). This CDR3 has 17 amino acids. Germline CDR1 is MDHEN and CDR2 is SYDVKM. V gave up 5 bases and J gave up 4 bases, with 20 bases separating them. The CDR3 nucleotides are TGTGCCAGCAGTCCACCCTTTGGAGGATCCTTCACCGGGGAGCTGTTTTTT. It specifies CASSPPFGGSFTGELFF. Supplemented by reference TRBV28 and TRBJ2-2, the full variable domain reads DVKVTQSSRYLVKRTGEKVFLECVQDMDHENMFWYRQDPGLGLRLIYFSYDVKMKEKGDIPEGYSVSREKKERFSLILESASTNQTSMYLCASSPPFGGSFTGELFFGEGSRLTVL.

This chain uses TRBV5-1 with TRBJ2-3; 9 nucleotides agree with TRBD1. V trimming: 3 bases; J trimming: 5 bases; junction bases outside the gene matches: 19. Germline V gene data show CDR1 as SGHRS and CDR2 as YFSETQ. The CDR3 totals 19 residues. CDR3 in DNA: TGCGCCAGCAGCTCGCTCTCCGGGACAGGGCTGACAAACAGAGATACGCAGTATTTT. This codes for CASSSLSGTGLTNRDTQYF.